This TCR beta chain stems from a study of T cells after yellow fever vaccination. With regard to this clonotype: Antigen specificity is unknown.

The authors made TCR cDNA by 5'RACE template switching, adding a universal primer site and UMIs. TCRdb reanalysed the 5' RACE reads using MiXCR and keeps one entry per CDR3 protein. The table has 280,000 or so distinct CDR3 sequences, 7.5% to 9.5% seen once. The study, taken as a whole, reports: CD4 and CD8 compartments shared a small share of clonotypes. FACS-sorted repertoires could contain abundant clonotypes contaminating from the bulk population.

V dropped 6 bases and J dropped 6 bases, with 18 bases sitting between them. Germline assignment: CDR1 DFQATT and CDR2 SNEGSKA (reference sequence). This CDR3 contains 13 residues. V is TRBV20-1 and J is TRBJ2-7, with D possibly TRBD1 on 7 matching bases. The clonotype originates from a man aged 18-30 years who received the YFV17D yellow fever vaccine. The material sequenced was CD4+ T cells sorted from PBMCs, taken 5 days after the yellow fever booster vaccination. The CDR3 DNA reads as TGCAGTGCAAATAGGAGGGGGCTCGGCGAGCAGTACGTC. Residues: CSANRRGLGEQYV.